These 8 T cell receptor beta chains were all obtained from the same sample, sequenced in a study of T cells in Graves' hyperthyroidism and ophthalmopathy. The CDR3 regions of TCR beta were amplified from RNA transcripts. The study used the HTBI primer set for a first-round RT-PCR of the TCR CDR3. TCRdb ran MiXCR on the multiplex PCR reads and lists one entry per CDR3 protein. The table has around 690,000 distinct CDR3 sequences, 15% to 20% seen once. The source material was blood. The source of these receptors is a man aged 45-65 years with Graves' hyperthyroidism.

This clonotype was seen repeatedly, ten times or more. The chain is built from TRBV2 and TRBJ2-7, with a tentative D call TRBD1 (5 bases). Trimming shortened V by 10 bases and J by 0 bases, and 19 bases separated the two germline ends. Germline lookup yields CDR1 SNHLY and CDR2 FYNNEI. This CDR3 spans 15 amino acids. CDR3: CATKGKGPSSYEQYF. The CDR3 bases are TGTGCCACCAAGGGGAAGGGGCCTTCCTCCTACGAGCAGTACTTC.

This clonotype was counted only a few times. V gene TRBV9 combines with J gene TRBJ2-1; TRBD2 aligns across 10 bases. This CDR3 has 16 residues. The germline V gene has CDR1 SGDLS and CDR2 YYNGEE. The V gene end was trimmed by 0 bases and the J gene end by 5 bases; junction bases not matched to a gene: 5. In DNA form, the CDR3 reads TGTGCCAGCAGCGTAGTATACCTAGCGGGGGACAATGAGCAGTTCTTC. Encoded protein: CASSVVYLAGDNEQFF.

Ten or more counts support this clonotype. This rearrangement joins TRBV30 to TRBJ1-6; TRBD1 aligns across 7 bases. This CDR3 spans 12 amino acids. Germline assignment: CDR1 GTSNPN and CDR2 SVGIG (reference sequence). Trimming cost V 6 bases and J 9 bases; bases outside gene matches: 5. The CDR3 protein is CACDREGSPLHF. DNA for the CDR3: TGTGCCTGTGACAGGGAGGGTTCACCCCTCCACTTT.

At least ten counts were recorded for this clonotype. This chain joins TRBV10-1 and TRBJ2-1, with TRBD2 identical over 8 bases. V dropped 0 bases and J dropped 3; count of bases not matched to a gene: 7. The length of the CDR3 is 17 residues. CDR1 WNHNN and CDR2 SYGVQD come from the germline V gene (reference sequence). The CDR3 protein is CASSESGLAGRYNEQFF. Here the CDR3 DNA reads TGCGCCAGCAGTGAGTCAGGGCTAGCGGGCCGCTACAATGAGCAGTTCTTC.

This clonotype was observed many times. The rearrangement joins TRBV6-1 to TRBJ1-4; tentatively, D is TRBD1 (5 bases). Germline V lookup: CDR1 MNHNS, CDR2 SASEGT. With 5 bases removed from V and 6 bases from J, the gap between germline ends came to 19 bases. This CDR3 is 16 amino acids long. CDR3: CASSSGPWTEDEKLFF. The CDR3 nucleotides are TGTGCCAGCAGTTCGGGACCTTGGACTGAGGATGAAAAACTGTTTTTT.

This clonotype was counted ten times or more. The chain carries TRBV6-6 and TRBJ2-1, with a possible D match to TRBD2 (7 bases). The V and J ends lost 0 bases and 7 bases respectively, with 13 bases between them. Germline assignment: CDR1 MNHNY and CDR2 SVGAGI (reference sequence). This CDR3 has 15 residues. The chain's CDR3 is CASSYSGGRRNEQFF. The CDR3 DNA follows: TGTGCCAGCAGTTACTCGGGGGGGCGTCGAAATGAGCAGTTCTTC.

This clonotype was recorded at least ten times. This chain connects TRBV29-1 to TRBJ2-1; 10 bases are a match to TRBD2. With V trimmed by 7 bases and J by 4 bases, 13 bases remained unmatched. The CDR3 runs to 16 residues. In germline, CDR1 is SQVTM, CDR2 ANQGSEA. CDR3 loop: CSASSGRALSYNEQFF. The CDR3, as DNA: TGCAGCGCGTCCAGCGGGAGGGCCTTATCTTACAATGAGCAGTTCTTC.

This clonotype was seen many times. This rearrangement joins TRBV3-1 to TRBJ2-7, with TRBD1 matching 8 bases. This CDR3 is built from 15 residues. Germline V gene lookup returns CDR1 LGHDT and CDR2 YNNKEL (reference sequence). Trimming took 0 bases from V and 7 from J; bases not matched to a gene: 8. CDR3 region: CASSQDDGTGGEQYF. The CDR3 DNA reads TGTGCCAGCAGCCAAGACGACGGGACAGGAGGTGAGCAGTACTTC.